This TCR beta chain is from a study of CD8 T cells in ankylosing spondylitis. Construction of TCR beta libraries was performed using quantitative 5'-RACE with molecular barcodes. MiXCR, applied by TCRdb to the 5' RACE reads, yields one record per CDR3 protein. The profile shows some 800,000 distinct CDR3 sequences, approximately 10% of them singletons. With 2 bases removed from V and 2 bases from J, the gap between germline ends came to 9 bases. The CDR3 runs to 14 residues. The germline V gene has CDR1 KGHSH and CDR2 LQKENI. For this clonotype: Its antigen is not known.

Study-level findings and limits: A motif in TCR beta, a set of under ten highly homologous variants, appeared characteristic of ankylosing spondylitis blood. Earlier studies detected some motif variants in reactive arthritis synovial fluid and blood. Clones tied to disease were said to be significantly enriched in matched ankylosing spondylitis synovial fluid.

The sample taken for sequencing was blood, either unsorted or a sorted T cell fraction (not recorded which). J is TRBJ1-1 and V is TRBV18; D gene unclear. The clonotype originates from a male donor with ankylosing spondylitis. This CDR3 is CASSPMNGNTEAFF. CDR3 in DNA: TGTGCCAGCTCACCAATGAACGGAAACACTGAAGCTTTCTTT.